The 20 T cell receptor beta chains in this list originate from one sample, sequenced in a study of shared clonotypes between healthy human individuals. Sequencing was performed with immunoSEQ multiplex PCR; in TCRdb, only in-frame clones are kept and a portion is missing. The data hold under 600,000 clones, with around 78% observed a single time. Sequencing input: PBMCs. The receptor set was obtained from a woman aged 40-49 years in good health. Some clones in this sample may be carry-over from other donors' samples.

With regard to this clone: The junction departs from germline at one end; a sequencing error may be responsible. The chain uses TRBV15 and TRBJ1-2, with a possible D match to TRBD1 (5 bases). Germline CDR1 LNHNV, CDR2 YYDKDF (reference sequence). This CDR3 spans 16 amino acids. CDR3 in amino acids: CATSRDGGDANYGYTF. CDR3 DNA sequence: TGTGCCACCAGCAGAGATGGAGGGGATGCTAACTATGGCTATACCTTC.

This rearrangement joins TRBV25-1 to TRBJ1-2, with TRBD1 identical over 12 bases. Germline V lookup: CDR1 MGHDK, CDR2 SYGVNS. The CDR3 has 15 amino acids. Germline trimming cut 5 bases from V and 6 bases from J; bases unmatched to any gene: 7. The CDR3 region is CASSTPGTGGHGYTF. As DNA, the CDR3 is TGTGCCAGCAGTACCCCCGGGACAGGGGGCCATGGCTACACCTTC.

The chain joins TRBV5-1 to TRBJ1-1; perhaps TRBD1 as D (5 bases). CDR3 length: 15 residues. Germline CDR1 is SGHRS and CDR2 is YFSETQ. V was pared by 0 bases and J by 10 bases, with 19 bases between. In nucleotides, the CDR3 is TGCGCCAGCAGCTTGGGGCAGGGAACCCTCGGGGCAGCTTTCTTT. Its protein is CASSLGQGTLGAAFF.

The chain employs TRBV2 and TRBJ2-1; D gene unclear. V lost 8 bases to trimming and J lost 4 bases, with 9 bases between them. The CDR3 sequence is 12 residues long. The germline gives CDR1 SNHLY, CDR2 FYNNEI. CDR3 amino acids: CASGSGYNEQFF. The CDR3 region has the DNA TGTGCCAGCGGGTCAGGTTACAATGAGCAGTTCTTC.

This clone occurred a few times. V and J are TRBV29-1 and TRBJ2-3, with 10 positions matching TRBD2. This CDR3 has 14 residues. V trimming: 7 bases; J trimming: 1 base; junction bases outside the gene matches: 5. Looked up from germline, CDR1 is SQVTM and CDR2 is ANQGSEA. DNA of the CDR3: TGCAGCGCAGCCGGACTAGCGGGCACAGATACGCAGTATTTT. It encodes CSAAGLAGTDTQYF.

This clone occurred once. This chain connects TRBV21-1 to TRBJ2-7; the table's TRBD2 call for D was not verified on the DNA. TRBV21-1 is annotated as a pseudogene. The CDR3 has 16 residues. The DNA for the CDR3 is TGTGCCAGCAGCAAAGTTGAAGTTTGGTCCCGGTACGAGCAGTACTTC. Amino acids: CASSKVEVWSRYEQYF.

V and J are TRBV4-1 and TRBJ2-3; D is uncertain. The germline V gene has CDR1 MGHRA and CDR2 YSYEKL. This CDR3 contains 14 residues. V lost 2 bases and J 6 bases, leaving 12 bases between the germline ends. CDR3 sequence reads: CASSQTLALDTQYF. CDR3 nucleotides: TGCGCCAGCAGCCAAACCCTGGCGTTGGATACGCAGTATTTT.

This chain uses TRBV5-8 with TRBJ2-5; D is unclear. From germline, CDR1 is SGHTS and CDR2 YDEGEE. V gave up 0 bases and J gave up 5 bases, with 8 bases separating them. The CDR3 is made up of 13 amino acids. The CDR3 region is CASSLVARETQYF. CDR3 DNA sequence: TGTGCCAGCAGCTTGGTTGCGCGCGAGACCCAGTACTTC. The full variable domain, in which reference TRBV5-8 and TRBJ2-5 provide the parts outside the CDR3, is EAGVTQSPTHLIKTRGQQATLRCSPISGHTSVYWYQQALGLGLQFLLWYDEGEERNRGNFPPRFSGRQFPNYSSELNVNALELEDSALYLCASSLVARETQYFGPGTRLLVL.

The genes are TRBV30 and TRBJ2-3; 7 positions agree with TRBD2. The CDR3 spans 14 residues. Germline V CDR1 and CDR2: GTSNPN, SVGIG (reference sequence). V lost 0 bases and J lost 5; bases outside the gene matches: 5. CDR3 bases: TGTGCCTGGAGTGTTGGGGCGGGAGTAGATACGCAGTATTTT. Protein product: CAWSVGAGVDTQYF. The whole variable domain, remainder taken from reference TRBV30 and TRBJ2-3, is SQTIHQWPATLVQPVGSPLSLECTVEGTSNPNLYWYRQAAGRGLQLLFYSVGIGQISSEVPQNLSASRPQDRQFILSSKKLLLSDSGFYLCAWSVGAGVDTQYFGPGTRLTVL.

V usage is TRBV4-1 and J usage is TRBJ2-7, with 9 nucleotides matching TRBD1. Germline CDR1 MGHRA, CDR2 YSYEKL. After removal of 4 bases from V and 3 bases from J, the junction contained 7 bases not matched to a gene. The CDR3 has 15 residues. The CDR3 region is CASSRGQGSYYEQYF. The DNA of the CDR3 is TGCGCCAGCAGCCGAGGACAGGGGTCGTACTACGAGCAGTACTTC.

The chain carries TRBV21-1 and TRBJ2-7; the table names TRBD2, a call not compared with the DNA. TRBV21-1 has pseudogene status. There are 15 residues in the CDR3. CDR3 region: CASSKVPGGFYEQYF. Here the CDR3 DNA reads TGTGCCAGCAGCAAAGTCCCGGGAGGATTCTACGAGCAGTACTTC.

V is TRBV6-6 and J is TRBJ1-1; a weak D match, TRBD1 (6 bases). V was shortened by 3 bases and J by 0 bases, with 14 bases between the two germline ends. Germline V lookup: CDR1 MNHNY, CDR2 SVGAGI (reference sequence). The length of the CDR3 is 16 residues. CDR3 loop: CASSYPDRTMNTEAFF. The CDR3 DNA is TGTGCCAGCAGTTATCCGGACAGAACAATGAACACTGAAGCTTTCTTT.

V and J are TRBV6-6 and TRBJ2-7; D is unresolved. Germline assignment: CDR1 MNHNY and CDR2 SVGAGI (reference sequence). Deletions cut 11 bases from V and 4 bases from J, with 15 bases between. The CDR3 covers 12 residues. The CDR3 protein is CARALGMYEQYF. In DNA form, the CDR3 reads TGTGCCCGCGCGCTAGGTATGTACGAGCAGTACTTC.

V gene TRBV11-3 combines with J gene TRBJ1-2; D call uncertain. Germline V gene sequence: CDR1 SGHNT, CDR2 YENEEA. This CDR3 is 10 amino acids long. Trimming took off 4 bases at V and 8 bases at J, with 5 bases between the two ends. This CDR3 reads CASSSPGYTF. The CDR3 DNA is TGTGCCAGCAGCTCTCCAGGCTACACCTTC.

Points on this clone: A far larger clone is only one base removed, so a read error is likely. The chain employs TRBV5-1 and TRBJ2-1; no clear D gene. The CDR3 contains 13 residues. Germline CDR1 SGHRS, CDR2 YFSETQ. The CDR3 DNA reads as TGCGCCAGCAGCCTAAGACAAAACAATGAGCAGCTCTTC. The encoded protein is CASSLRQNNEQLF.

The chain couples TRBV7-2 to TRBJ2-6; TRBD2 matches 12 bases. This CDR3 has 17 amino acids. CDR1 and CDR2 (germline): SGHTA, FQGNSA. V was clipped by 3 bases and J by 2 bases; unmatched bases: 2. The CDR3: CASSLTSGSTGANVLTF. CDR3 sequence (DNA): TGTGCCAGCAGCTTGACTAGCGGGAGCACTGGGGCCAACGTCCTGACTTTC.

The chain recombines TRBV7-7 with TRBJ2-1; D is unresolved. Germline CDR1 is SSHAT and CDR2 is FNYEAQ (reference sequence). Trimming cost V 5 bases and J 7 bases, with 12 bases left between them. The CDR3 loop spans 13 amino acids. The CDR3 nucleotides are TGTGCCAGCAGCCCCCTCTTGGGGAATGAGCAGTTCTTC. Translated: CASSPLLGNEQFF. Full variable domain (outside the CDR3, taken from reference TRBV7-7 and TRBJ2-1): GAGVSQSPRYKVTKRGQDVTLRCDPISSHATLYWYQQALGQGPEFLTYFNYEAQPDKSGLPSDRFSAERPEGSISTLTIQRTEQRDSAMYRCASSPLLGNEQFFGPGTRLTVL.

A remark on this clone: Other DNA sequences in the same sample also yield this CDR3. This chain connects TRBV5-1 to TRBJ2-5; possible D gene TRBD1, 7 bases. In germline, CDR1 is SGHRS, CDR2 YFSETQ. Trimming cost V 0 bases and J 4 bases, with 10 bases left between them. This CDR3 comprises 14 residues. In nucleotides, the CDR3 is TGCGCCAGCAGCTTGGGGCAGGGGGGAGAGACCCAGTACTTC. Protein product: CASSLGQGGETQYF.

This clone has just a few counts. The chain links TRBV5-1 to TRBJ2-3; TRBD1 matches at 7 bases. CDR3 length equals 15 residues. Germline CDR1 and CDR2: SGHRS and YFSETQ. V lost 4 bases, J lost 2 bases, and 7 bases stayed unmatched. For the CDR3, the DNA is TGCGCCAGCAGCCCCCGACAGGGTACCACAGATACGCAGTATTTT. Amino acids: CASSPRQGTTDTQYF.

This chain links TRBV25-1 with TRBJ1-2; D perhaps matches TRBD1 (5 bases). Germline CDR1 and CDR2: MGHDK and SYGVNS. The CDR3 runs to 15 residues. Trimming cost V 6 bases and J 7 bases, with 21 bases left between them. The CDR3 protein is CASSLGTSGSGGYTF. The CDR3, as DNA: TGTGCCAGCAGCCTGGGGACGTCGGGGTCCGGTGGCTACACCTTC.